Each of the 16 T cell receptor beta chains below was sequenced from the same sample in a study of shared clonotypes between healthy human individuals. Sequencing used immunoSEQ multiplex PCR; TCRdb keeps in-frame clones, though not all of them. This sample has approximately 500,000 clones; almost 80% occur once, and the top ten carry 12%. The specimen sequenced was PBMCs. Source of these receptors: a middle-aged woman in good health. Some clones in this sample may be carry-over from other donors' samples.

This clone was recorded a few times. In DNA, the CDR3 is TGTGCCAGCAGTGCATGGGGCAGTAGCAATCAGCCCCAGCATTTT. It is translated as CASSAWGSSNQPQHF. V gene TRBV25-1 combines with J gene TRBJ1-5, with D tentatively TRBD1 (5 bases). V gave up 4 bases and J gave up 0 bases, with 10 bases separating them. Germline V lookup: CDR1 MGHDK, CDR2 SYGVNS. CDR3 length: 15 amino acids.

The CDR3 reads CASSLRATDTQYF. The CDR3 nucleotides read TGTGCCAGCAGTCTGCGGGCCACAGATACGCAGTATTTT. The chain recombines TRBV25-1 with TRBJ2-3, with D perhaps matching TRBD2 (5 bases). Germline CDR1 MGHDK, CDR2 SYGVNS. The CDR3 consists of 13 residues. The germline V and J ends were trimmed by 5 bases and 2 bases, with 8 bases remaining between them.

The gene calls are TRBV7-2 and TRBJ2-1; TRBD2 matches at 9 bases. CDR1 and CDR2 (germline): SGHTA, FQGNSA. This CDR3 region has 16 residues. V lost 1 base and J lost 3; bases outside the gene matches: 4. The CDR3 here is CASSLGPSGNYNEQFF. CDR3 DNA sequence: TGTGCCAGCAGCTTAGGCCCTAGCGGGAACTACAATGAGCAGTTCTTC.

V gene TRBV11-2 combines with J gene TRBJ1-1; tentatively, D is TRBD1 (5 bases). Trimming stripped 0 bases from V and 7 bases from J, with 9 bases between. This CDR3 spans 13 amino acids. Germline loops: CDR1 SGHAT, CDR2 FQNNGV. The CDR3 DNA reads TGTGCCAGCAGCTTAGATTCAGGGTATGAAGCTTTCTTT. Translating it yields CASSLDSGYEAFF.

V usage is TRBV18 and J usage is TRBJ1-4, with D unclear. V was pared by 4 bases and J by 0 bases, with 9 bases between. The CDR3 sequence is 15 residues long. Germline assignment: CDR1 KGHSH and CDR2 LQKENI. In DNA, the CDR3 is TGTGCCAGCTCACGGGAGGTCGCAACTAATGAAAAACTGTTTTTT. Its translation is CASSREVATNEKLFF.

This clone is categorized as medium-sized. At the DNA level, this CDR3 is encoded by other sequences in the same sample as well. The chain has TRBV28 and TRBJ1-2, with D possibly matching TRBD1 (5 bases). CDR3 length: 14 residues. V shed 2 bases and J shed 4 bases, with 11 bases lying between them. Germline assignment: CDR1 MDHEN and CDR2 SYDVKM. CDR3 coding DNA: TGTGCCAGCAGTTTAACATCAGGGCTCTATGGCTACACCTTC. Residues: CASSLTSGLYGYTF.

This chain uses TRBV10-1 with TRBJ1-5; D is uncertain. The V gene's germline CDR1 is WNHNN and CDR2 SYGVQD (reference sequence). The V end lost 6 bases, the J end lost 0 bases, and 18 bases lay between the germline ends. The CDR3 is 17 residues long. This CDR3 reads CASSPLSTMYSNQPQHF. CDR3 bases: TGCGCCAGCAGCCCGCTCTCCACGATGTATAGCAATCAGCCCCAGCATTTT.

This rearrangement joins TRBV27 to TRBJ2-3, with 7 bases identical to TRBD1. V lost 6 bases, J lost 2 bases, and 8 bases stayed unmatched. This CDR3 contains 15 residues. Germline CDR1 reads MNHEY; CDR2 reads SMNVEV (reference sequence). The CDR3 here is CASRVTGALTDTQYF. CDR3 bases: TGTGCCAGCAGAGTTACAGGGGCCCTCACAGATACGCAGTATTTT.

In the case of this clone: A read error may explain this, as a much larger clone is one base away. The chain links TRBV28 to TRBJ1-2; D unclear. CDR3 length equals 12 residues. V was shortened by 6 bases and J by 0 bases, with 5 bases between the two germline ends. CDR1 MDHEN and CDR2 SYDVKM come from the germline V gene. CDR3 sequence reads: CASSLANYGYTF. CDR3 coding DNA: TGTGCCAGCAGCTTAGCTAACTATGGCTACACCTTC.

This clone was counted between two and nine times. The V call is TRBV5-4, the J call TRBJ1-1; the match to TRBD1 covers 9 bases. The CDR3 is made up of 18 amino acids. The junction had 19 bases not matched to a gene; V was cut back by 4 bases and J by 6 bases. Germline assignment: CDR1 SGHNT and CDR2 YYREEE (reference sequence). The CDR3 region has the DNA TGTGCCAGCAGCGACCCAGGGACAGGGATGGGGCAAACTGCTGAAGCTTTCTTT. Its protein product is CASSDPGTGMGQTAEAFF.

The chain recombines TRBV4-1 with TRBJ1-5; a possible D gene is TRBD1 (6 bases). V lost 4 bases, J lost 0 bases, and 19 bases lay in between. Germline loops: CDR1 MGHRA, CDR2 YSYEKL. The CDR3 contains 18 residues. This chain's CDR3 is CASSRTNYKTGSNQPQHF. CDR3 DNA: TGCGCCAGCAGCCGCACCAACTATAAGACAGGTAGCAATCAGCCCCAGCATTTT.

The chain employs TRBV6-5 and TRBJ2-2; D not certain. V lost 3 bases to trimming and J lost 1 base, with 12 bases between them. CDR1 MNHEY and CDR2 SVGAGI come from the germline V gene. The CDR3 length is 16 residues. Here the CDR3 reads CASSYVGIGNTGELFF. The CDR3 DNA is TGTGCCAGCAGTTATGTAGGGATTGGGAACACCGGGGAGCTGTTTTTT.

V and J are TRBV19 and TRBJ2-7; TRBD1 aligns across 9 bases. J was trimmed by 2 bases and V by 3 bases; bases with no gene match: 2. CDR1 LNHDA and CDR2 SQIVND come from the germline V gene (reference sequence). CDR3 length equals 14 residues. This chain's CDR3 is CASSIRTGAYEQYF. The CDR3 nucleotides are TGTGCCAGTAGTATCCGGACAGGGGCCTACGAGCAGTACTTC.

The rearrangement links TRBV5-1 to TRBJ2-2; tentative D call: TRBD2 (6 bases). Per germline, CDR1 SGHRS and CDR2 YFSETQ. V dropped 4 bases and J dropped 2 bases, with 12 bases sitting between them. CDR3 size: 15 residues. The CDR3 reads CASSLQRVNTGELFF. For the CDR3, the DNA is TGCGCCAGCAGCCTTCAGCGGGTAAACACCGGGGAGCTGTTTTTT. The full variable domain, completed using reference TRBV5-1 and TRBJ2-2, is KAGVTQTPRYLIKTRGQQVTLSCSPISGHRSVSWYQQTPGQGLQFLFEYFSETQRNKGNFPGRFSGRQFSNSRSEMNVSTLELGDSALYLCASSLQRVNTGELFFGEGSRLTVL.

The chain is built from TRBV7-9 and TRBJ2-7; 9 bases line up with TRBD2. CDR3 size: 14 residues. The J segment lost 5 bases and the V segment lost 5 bases, leaving 7 bases of the junction unmatched. The germline V gene encodes CDR1 SEHNR and CDR2 FQNEAQ (reference sequence). The CDR3 sequence is CASSLLAGVNEQYF. The CDR3 DNA reads TGTGCCAGCAGCCTATTAGCGGGAGTCAACGAGCAGTACTTC.

The chain couples TRBV5-8 to TRBJ2-7; D is perhaps TRBD1 or TRBD2 (5 bases each). Germline CDR1 and CDR2: SGHTS and YDEGEE. The CDR3 consists of 14 residues. V was shortened by 5 bases and J by 7 bases, with 19 bases between the two germline ends. For the CDR3, the DNA is TGTGCCAGCAGTACCGGGACGCCGAGAAGGGAGCAGTACTTC. This sequence encodes CASSTGTPRREQYF.